Listed below are T cell receptor beta chains from one sample, sequenced in a study of blood T cell repertoires in COVID-19. Profiled with immunoSEQ multiplex PCR; TCRdb holds only in-frame clones, not every one. The repertoire holds some 170,000 clones, with roughly 87% as singletons. Sequenced input: peripheral blood. Receptors were obtained from a woman aged 45-65 years with acute or convalescent COVID-19. The CDR3 runs from the conserved cysteine through the conserved F or W. Fields, in order: V gene, CDR3 protein.

>TRBV5-4
CASSWDRGNYGYTF
>TRBV6-5
CASTKRVDGYTF
>TRBV18
CASSQLASGRALRREQYF
>TRBV7-9
CASSDDTLEKLFF
>TRBV30
CAWRYSGGAQDTQYF
>TRBV24-1
CATSDFYQSYEQYF
>TRBV28
CASSSGTSGSNEQFF
>TRBV27
CASSLWAGTGELFF
>TRBV5-5
CASSLASEETQYF
>TRBV10-3
CATQDIRSGNTIYF
>TRBV5-1
CASSLAMEKSTDTQYF
>TRBV29-1
CSACTGPTNQPQHF
>TRBV6-2/TRBV6-3
CASSRDRYEQYF
>TRBV30
CARLAGPGLTQYF
>TRBV27
CASSSTGTVPYGYTF
>TRBV2
CASFGTSGYEQYF
>TRBV10-2
CASRLAGGPAETQYF
>TRBV19
CASGNTGWDNSPLHF
>TRBV30
CAWSYPGAFF
>TRBV29-1
CSVRRGNTEAFF
>TRBV19
CASSPQGGGNTIYF
>TRBV5-1
CASSLGLAGGQDTQYF
>TRBV27
CASSSWTGSAEAFF
>TRBV3-1/TRBV3-2
CASTFGNEQFF
>TRBV19
CASSIGRGLNYGYTF
>TRBV18
CASSRDRGGMNTEAFF
>TRBV7-3
CASSARLAGTDTQYF
>TRBV5-1
CASRDSTSGNTIYF
>TRBV27
CASSFDRGTEAFF
>TRBV19
CASRKGPTGWMTAILFNQPQHF
>TRBV9
CASSDTGAMETQYF